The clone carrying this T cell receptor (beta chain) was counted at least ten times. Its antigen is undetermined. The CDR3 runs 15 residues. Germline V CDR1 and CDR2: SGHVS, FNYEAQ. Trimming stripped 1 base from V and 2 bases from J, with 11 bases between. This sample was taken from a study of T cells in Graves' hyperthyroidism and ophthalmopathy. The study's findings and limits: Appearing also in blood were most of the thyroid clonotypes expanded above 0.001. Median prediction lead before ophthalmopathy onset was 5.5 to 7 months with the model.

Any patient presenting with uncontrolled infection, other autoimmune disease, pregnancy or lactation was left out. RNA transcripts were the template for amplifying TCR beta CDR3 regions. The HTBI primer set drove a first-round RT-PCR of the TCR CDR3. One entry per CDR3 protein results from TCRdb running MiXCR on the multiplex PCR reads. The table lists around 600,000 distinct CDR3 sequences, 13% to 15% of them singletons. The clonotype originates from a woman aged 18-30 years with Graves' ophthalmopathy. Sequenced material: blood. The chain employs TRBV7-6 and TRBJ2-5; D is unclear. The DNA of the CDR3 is TGTGCCAGCAGCTTAGGACCTACCGTTCAAGAGACCCAGTACTTC. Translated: CASSLGPTVQETQYF.